This TCR beta chain was captured by sequencing in a study of spatial heterogeneity in lung cancer. As for the study in general: On average, each unique TCR and UMI combination appeared more than ten times in raw reads. General observations from the study: Ubiquitous expanded tumor TCRs appeared in blood more at resection than follow-up.

This clonotype has a count of ten or more. What it binds is unknown. Each TCR cDNA molecule carried a unique molecular identifier. MiXCR, run by TCRdb on the 5' RACE reads, gives a single entry per CDR3 protein. The table shows around 24,000 distinct CDR3 sequences, with 6.9% occurring only once. Time point meaning: sample taken at primary tumor resection. Sequencing of whole RNA from tumor, nontumor lung or frozen PBMC involved no sorting. A total of some 70 untreated early-stage non-small cell lung cancer patients served as donors. This CDR3 is 12 amino acids long. CDR1 and CDR2 from the germline V gene are MDHEN and SYDVKM. V was cut by 4 bases and J by 9 bases, with 13 bases left in between.

This TCR was recovered from a male donor with early-stage non-small cell lung cancer. The gene calls are TRBV28 and TRBJ2-7; D is uncertain. The sequencing here drew on PBMCs, taken at surgery. CDR3 nucleotide sequence: TGTGCCAGCAGTTCCGTGCTGACTGGGCAGTACTTC. Its protein product is CASSSVLTGQYF.